This T cell receptor beta chain was recovered during a study of T cell responses to AZD1222 COVID-19 vaccine. In regard to this clone: Its antigen is not known.

Findings of the study overall: Possibly, clonal diversity was underestimated; donors were largely white British and included more females.

This CDR3 contains 16 residues. Looked up from germline, CDR1 is LGHDT and CDR2 is YNNKEL (reference sequence). The V gene lost 5 bases and the J gene lost 3 bases, with 17 bases spanning the gap. Profiled with immunoSEQ multiplex PCR; TCRdb holds only in-frame clones, not every one. The repertoire holds over 75,000 clones, with roughly 89% as singletons. The input for sequencing was peripheral blood, taken on day 0 of AZD1222 vaccination. This chain connects TRBV3-1 (or the pseudogene TRBV3-2) to TRBJ2-1, with unresolved D. This TCR was sampled from an adult in good health. The CDR3 DNA follows: TGTGCCAGCAGCGGGCGCGGCACCTATTTCTACAATGAGCAGTTCTTC. Amino acids: CASSGRGTYFYNEQFF.